The rows below give T cell receptor beta chains drawn from one sample of a study of T-cell memory formation after mild COVID-19. In TCRdb, the 5' RACE reads were re-called with MiXCR into one record per CDR3 protein. Of around 250,000 distinct CDR3 sequences in the sample, roughly 14% were seen once. Sequencing was done on a sample of PBMCs or a T cell subset sorted from them (not recorded which). Receptors were obtained from an adult woman who had mild COVID-19 (a few samples of this study predate the infection). Cell type and time point are not known. The CDR3 runs from the conserved cysteine through the conserved F or W. The D gene is left open where the match is weak. Size tells how often a clone was seen (once, few, many) or the class of an expanded clone, and some rows leave it out.

d_call: TRBD1
clone_size: many
v_call: TRBV12-3/TRBV12-4
j_call: TRBJ1-5
cdr3_aa: CASSRQGAGQEPQHF
cdr3_nt: TGTGCCAGCAGTCGACAGGGGGCTGGTCAGGAGCCCCAGCATTTT

d_call: .
clone_size: once
v_call: TRBV12-3/TRBV12-4
j_call: TRBJ1-1
cdr3_aa: CASSFLQPNTEAFF
cdr3_nt: TGTGCCAGCAGTTTTTTGCAGCCGAACACTGAAGCTTTCTTT

d_call: TRBD1
clone_size: many
v_call: TRBV5-1
j_call: TRBJ1-2
cdr3_aa: CASSQGAYGYTF
cdr3_nt: TGCGCCAGCAGCCAGGGGGCATATGGCTACACCTTC

d_call: TRBD1
clone_size: few
v_call: TRBV30
j_call: TRBJ1-1
cdr3_aa: CAWSVTGGVITEAFF
cdr3_nt: TGTGCCTGGAGTGTGACAGGGGGTGTGATTACTGAAGCTTTCTTT

d_call: .
clone_size: many
v_call: TRBV18
j_call: TRBJ2-3
cdr3_aa: CASSPSFGLDTQYF
cdr3_nt: TGTGCCAGCTCACCTTCATTCGGTTTGGATACGCAGTATTTT

d_call: TRBD1
clone_size: many
v_call: TRBV20-1
j_call: TRBJ1-2
cdr3_aa: CSARTGGDYGYTF
cdr3_nt: TGCAGTGCTCGGACAGGGGGTGACTATGGCTACACCTTC

d_call: TRBD1
clone_size: few
v_call: TRBV20-1
j_call: TRBJ2-1
cdr3_aa: CSASPGTGYNEQFF
cdr3_nt: TGCAGTGCTAGCCCCGGGACAGGCTACAATGAGCAGTTCTTC

d_call: TRBD2
clone_size: .
v_call: TRBV7-2
j_call: TRBJ2-5
cdr3_aa: CASSRELAGVGETQYF
cdr3_nt: TGTGCCAGCAGCCGAGAACTAGCGGGAGTAGGCGAGACCCAGTACTTC

d_call: .
clone_size: few
v_call: TRBV5-1
j_call: TRBJ1-4
cdr3_aa: CASSNSSGSRTRVLFF
cdr3_nt: TGCGCCAGCAGCAACTCTTCAGGGTCGAGGACTCGGGTACTGTTTTTT

d_call: TRBD1
clone_size: .
v_call: TRBV7-2
j_call: TRBJ2-1
cdr3_aa: CASSLSRGSYNEQFF
cdr3_nt: TGTGCCAGCAGCTTAAGCAGGGGGTCCTACAATGAGCAGTTCTTC

d_call: .
clone_size: .
v_call: TRBV18
j_call: TRBJ1-4
cdr3_aa: CASSPQGANEKLFF
cdr3_nt: TGTGCCAGCTCACCCCAGGGAGCTAATGAAAAACTGTTTTTT

d_call: TRBD2
clone_size: few
v_call: TRBV4-3
j_call: TRBJ2-5
cdr3_aa: CASSQSSGREETQYF
cdr3_nt: TGCGCCAGCAGCCAATCTAGCGGGAGGGAAGAGACCCAGTACTTC

d_call: .
clone_size: .
v_call: TRBV12-3/TRBV12-4
j_call: TRBJ2-1
cdr3_aa: CASSQVPRAEFF
cdr3_nt: TGTGCCAGCAGTCAAGTCCCCAGAGCAGAGTTCTTC

d_call: .
clone_size: .
v_call: TRBV2
j_call: TRBJ1-6
cdr3_aa: CASSVEGNRDSPLHF
cdr3_nt: TGTGCCAGCAGCGTAGAAGGGAACAGAGATTCACCCCTCCACTTT

d_call: .
clone_size: .
v_call: TRBV20-1
j_call: TRBJ1-1
cdr3_aa: CSARVGNPNTEAFF
cdr3_nt: TGCAGTGCTAGAGTGGGGAACCCGAACACTGAAGCTTTCTTT

d_call: .
clone_size: few
v_call: TRBV6-5
j_call: TRBJ2-7
cdr3_aa: CASSYSQGRPYEQYF
cdr3_nt: TGTGCCAGCAGTTACTCGCAGGGGCGGCCCTACGAGCAGTACTTC

d_call: .
clone_size: few
v_call: TRBV5-4
j_call: TRBJ2-1
cdr3_aa: CASSFRGNYLEQFF
cdr3_nt: TGTGCCAGCAGCTTTCGGGGGAACTACCTTGAGCAGTTCTTC

d_call: TRBD1
clone_size: few
v_call: TRBV18
j_call: TRBJ1-2
cdr3_aa: CASSLGTAPNYGYTF
cdr3_nt: TGTGCCAGCTCACTCGGGACAGCGCCGAACTATGGCTACACCTTC

d_call: .
clone_size: .
v_call: TRBV6-1
j_call: TRBJ2-3
cdr3_aa: CASSASGRSTDTQYF
cdr3_nt: TGTGCCAGCAGTGCAAGCGGACGGAGCACAGATACGCAGTATTTT

d_call: .
clone_size: .
v_call: TRBV7-9
j_call: TRBJ2-1
cdr3_aa: CASSRYGPGDNEQFF
cdr3_nt: TGTGCCAGCAGCCGATACGGCCCGGGGGACAATGAGCAGTTCTTC

d_call: .
clone_size: .
v_call: TRBV4-1
j_call: TRBJ1-1
cdr3_aa: CASSQLHGFEAFF
cdr3_nt: TGCGCCAGCAGCCAATTACACGGCTTTGAAGCTTTCTTT

d_call: TRBD1
clone_size: many
v_call: TRBV10-3
j_call: TRBJ2-7
cdr3_aa: CASAGTEDEQYF
cdr3_nt: TGTGCCTCCGCCGGGACAGAGGACGAGCAGTACTTC